The sequence of this TCR beta chain was determined in a study of CD4+ T cells in melanoma. Study outcomes and limitations: In melanoma, neoantigen-specific CD4+ T cells reportedly differed in differentiation state.

Repertoires were generated with immunoSEQ multiplex PCR, while TCRdb's copy carries only in-frame clones and drops some. The sample has roughly 150,000 clones, nearly 95% seen once; the top ten hold less than 2%. Germline CDR1 SGHNT, CDR2 YYREEE (reference sequence). J was trimmed by 7 bases and V by 6 bases; bases with no gene match: 6. The length of the CDR3 is 14 residues. Comment on this clone: Its antigen is undetermined.

The TCR was taken from a human donor with melanoma. This sequence joins TRBV5-4 and TRBJ1-6, with 8 bases lining up with TRBD1. Written as DNA, the CDR3 is TGTGCCAGCACCAGGGACAGGTCGAATTCACCCCTCCACTTT. It yields the protein CASTRDRSNSPLHF.